This TCR beta chain was profiled in a study of CD8 T cells in ankylosing spondylitis. Study results and caveats: In ankylosing spondylitis blood, a motif of roughly eight highly homologous TCR beta variants appeared characteristic. Reactive arthritis synovial fluid and blood previously showed some of these motif variants.

Germline CDR1 reads KGHDR; CDR2 reads SFDVKD. Losses at the gene ends were 2 bases for V and 6 bases for J; bases not matched to a gene: 9. The CDR3 is made up of 16 amino acids. This clonotype appeared many times. Its antigen is currently unknown. Quantitative 5'-RACE was performed with molecular barcodes, and it yielded the TCR beta libraries. TCRdb analysed the 5' RACE reads with MiXCR anew, one entry per CDR3 protein. The table includes 800,000 to 900,000 distinct CDR3 sequences, roughly 12% detected once. The clonotype originates from a male donor with ankylosing spondylitis. Sequencing was performed on blood, either unsorted or a sorted T cell fraction (not recorded which). This chain links TRBV24-1 with TRBJ2-7; 10 nucleotides align to TRBD1. CDR3 amino acids: CATSDSIPGQGTEQYF. CDR3 DNA sequence: TGTGCCACCAGTGATTCGATCCCGGGACAGGGGACCGAGCAGTACTTC.